Here is one TCR beta chain with its context. The entry originates in a study of shared clonotypes between healthy human individuals. TCRdb's copy holds only in-frame clones and misses some; the assay was immunoSEQ multiplex PCR. The table includes approximately 1,500,000 clones, about 96% detected once. The V end was cut by 9 bases, the J end by 5 bases, with 13 bases between. The V gene's germline CDR1 is ENHRY and CDR2 SYGVKD. This CDR3 contains 12 residues. The sequenced material came from naive CD4+ T cells sorted from blood. The subset was: CD45RA+ positively selected. This receptor was identified in a man aged 25 to 40 in good health. The chain combines TRBV10-3 with TRBJ2-5; D is perhaps TRBD1 (5 bases). CDR3 nucleotides: TGTGCCATTGTGGGGCAGGTGGAGACCCAGTACTTC. Its protein product is CAIVGQVETQYF.